Listed here is a single T cell receptor beta chain. The germline CDR1 and CDR2 sequences are ENHRY and SYGVKD. Trimming shortened V by 8 bases and J by 4 bases, and 12 bases separated the two germline ends. This CDR3 is built from 12 residues. Original handling: Nucleated cell number was recorded as an estimate derived from reference gene primer amplification. Clones were read by immunoSEQ multiplex PCR, and TCRdb kept only the in-frame ones, dropping some. Clone size and V and J calls were adopted from that table, with D and trimming inferred from the DNA. The table lists 85,000 to 90,000 clones, about 83% of them singletons, with 20% to 30% in the top ten. The source of the sample is a study of blood T cell repertoires in COVID-19. Study-wide background: COVID-19 samples from acute and convalescent phases originated in the United States, Italy and Spain. In each case, the material was cDNA or gDNA derived from T cells, B-cell-depleted T cells, or PBMCs.

The V call is TRBV10-3, the J call TRBJ2-7, with a tentative D call TRBD1 (5 bases). The TCR was taken from a human donor in a cohort sampled during active COVID-19. Specimen: peripheral blood. The CDR3 nucleotides read TGTGCCATCGAAGGGGATGGTTACGAGCAGTACTTC. Translated, it gives CAIEGDGYEQYF.